These 25 T cell receptor beta chains were sequenced from one sample in a study of PD-1 blockade in classical Hodgkin lymphoma. TCRdb keeps only in-frame clones here, not all; method: immunoSEQ multiplex PCR. Found here are approximately 8,300 clones, around 77% of them singletons; the top ten hold roughly 6.9%. All patients relapsed after autologous stem cell transplantation, and brentuximab vedotin exposure varied. Magnetic negative selection was used to purify CD4+ T cells from thawed PBMCs. The sequencing used CD4+ T cells from blood, collected at baseline. The receptor set was obtained from a human donor with classical Hodgkin lymphoma.

The chain is built from TRBV7-2 and TRBJ2-7; a weak D match, TRBD1 (5 bases). The CDR3 is made up of 16 amino acids. V was pared by 2 bases and J by 4 bases, with 18 bases between. Per germline, CDR1 SGHTA and CDR2 FQGNSA. The CDR3 spells CASSLFFVTEPYEQYF. The CDR3 DNA reads TGTGCCAGCAGCTTATTCTTCGTGACAGAACCGTACGAGCAGTACTTC.

In its sample, this clone was seen a few times. V is TRBV18 and J is TRBJ1-5; D is ambiguous. V shed 3 bases and J shed 0 bases, with 9 bases lying between them. Germline V gene sequence: CDR1 KGHSH, CDR2 LQKENI. The CDR3 runs to 15 residues. CDR3 coding DNA: TGTGCCAGCTCACCTTTTGGGAATAGCAATCAGCCCCAGCATTTT. Encoded protein: CASSPFGNSNQPQHF.

The chain has TRBV14 and TRBJ2-6, with D maybe TRBD1 (6 bases). The CDR3 totals 18 residues. V was trimmed by 1 base and J by 2 bases, leaving 15 bases between them. Germline CDR1 and CDR2: SGHDN and FVKESK. CDR3 DNA sequence: TGTGCCAGCAGCCAAGTGCTGGGGGCTGGTGCTGGGGCCAACGTCCTGACTTTC. It encodes CASSQVLGAGAGANVLTF.

The J gene is TRBJ2-2, the V gene TRBV11-3; TRBD1 is a possible D gene (6 bases). The CDR3 is 13 residues long. Germline V gene lookup returns CDR1 SGHNT and CDR2 YENEEA. Trimming pared 5 bases from V and 4 bases from J, leaving 8 bases between. CDR3 region: CASSLQGTGELFF. As DNA, the CDR3 is TGTGCCAGCAGCCTACAGGGCACCGGGGAGCTGTTTTTT.

V gene TRBV5-6 combines with J gene TRBJ2-7; the D gene is possibly TRBD1 (6 bases). Germline V gives CDR1 SGHDT, CDR2 YYEEEE. This CDR3 has 13 residues. Trimming pared 5 bases from V and 4 bases from J, leaving 13 bases between. The DNA for the CDR3 is TGTGCCAGCAGTTTACAGGGTTTTTACGAGCAGTACTTC. Its translation: CASSLQGFYEQYF.

Notes on this clone: The junction and the germline gene differ at one end; a read error may be behind it. The chain employs TRBV7-3 and TRBJ2-1; D tentatively fits TRBD1 or TRBD2 (5 bases each). Germline CDR1 SGHTA, CDR2 FQGTGA. The CDR3 totals 15 residues. The CDR3 DNA reads as TGTGCCAGCAGCATGGGACCGAGCTCCTACAATAAGCAGTTCTTC. Translating gives CASSMGPSSYNKQFF.

The chain combines TRBV15 with TRBJ1-1; TRBD1 might be the D (5 bases). V dropped 0 bases and J dropped 0 bases, with 8 bases sitting between them. CDR1 is LNHNV, CDR2 YYDKDF, per germline (reference sequence). This CDR3 is built from 15 residues. CDR3 coding DNA: TGTGCCACCAGCAGAGAGGACACTGTGAACACTGAAGCTTTCTTT. Protein product: CATSREDTVNTEAFF.

This clone has more than one count but fewer than ten. This chain joins TRBV5-1 and TRBJ1-1; possibly TRBD1 for D (5 bases). Per the germline V gene, CDR1 is SGHRS and CDR2 is YFSETQ. This CDR3 comprises 13 residues. V was pared by 0 bases and J by 4 bases, with 7 bases between. CDR3 amino acids: CASSLAQGTEAFF. The CDR3 DNA follows: TGCGCCAGCAGCTTGGCTCAGGGCACTGAAGCTTTCTTT.

The rearrangement joins TRBV15 to TRBJ1-4, with a weak D call TRBD1 (5 bases). Trimming left V 1 base short and J 7 bases short, with 16 bases between. The CDR3 is made up of 16 amino acids. Germline V CDR1 and CDR2: LNHNV, YYDKDF (reference sequence). For the CDR3, the DNA is TGTGCCACCAGCAGAGGAGGAGGGGATGTGACTGAAAAACTGTTTTTT. It specifies CATSRGGGDVTEKLFF.

The chain has TRBV9 and TRBJ2-5, with 8 positions matching TRBD2. J lost 4 bases, V lost 0 bases, and 11 bases had no gene match. The CDR3 consists of 17 residues. Germline-derived CDR1 and CDR2 are SGDLS and YYNGEE. CDR3 bases: TGTGCCAGCAGCGTAGCCCCGGGAGGGGTGAGCGGAGAGACCCAGTACTTC. This codes for CASSVAPGGVSGETQYF.

This chain links TRBV11-1 with TRBJ1-2, with 7 bases fitting TRBD1. V trimming: 1 base; J trimming: 5 bases; junction bases outside the gene matches: 10. CDR3 length: 16 residues. Germline loops: CDR1 SGHAT, CDR2 FQDESV (reference sequence). The CDR3 region has the DNA TGTGCCAGCAGCTTAGAGGGGGCGGAAGAATATTATGGCTACACCTTC. Its protein product is CASSLEGAEEYYGYTF.

CDR3 loop: CASSLYGTSGSYNEQFF. The CDR3 bases are TGTGCCAGCAGCTTATACGGGACTAGCGGCTCCTACAATGAGCAGTTCTTC. The chain carries TRBV7-2 and TRBJ2-1; 11 nucleotides match TRBD2. With 2 bases clipped from V and 0 bases from J, the junction kept 3 bases outside the gene matches. CDR3 length: 17 residues. Germline CDR1 reads SGHTA; CDR2 reads FQGNSA. The entire variable domain, with the rest obtained from reference TRBV7-2 and TRBJ2-1, is as follows: GAGVSQSPSNKVTEKGKDVELRCDPISGHTALYWYRQSLGQGLEFLIYFQGNSAPDKSGLPSDRFSAERTGGSVSTLTIQRTQQEDSAVYLCASSLYGTSGSYNEQFFGPGTRLTVL.

The genes are TRBV10-3 and TRBJ2-6, with 11 bases identical to TRBD2. CDR3 length: 16 amino acids. V lost 6 bases, J lost 3 bases, and 4 bases stayed unmatched. Germline V gene sequence: CDR1 ENHRY, CDR2 SYGVKD. The CDR3 nucleotides read TGTGCCATCAGCGGTAGCGGGGGGGGTGGGGCCAACGTCCTGACTTTC. Translated: CAISGSGGGGANVLTF.

The J gene is TRBJ2-7, the V gene TRBV18; 8 positions match TRBD2. The CDR3 totals 14 residues. Trimming cost V 6 bases and J 6 bases; bases outside gene matches: 10. In germline, CDR1 is KGHSH, CDR2 LQKENI. The CDR3 sequence: CASSLPGGGGEQYF. The CDR3 DNA reads as TGTGCCAGCTCCCTCCCGGGAGGGGGGGGCGAGCAGTACTTC.

The CDR3 sequence is CASSQTVSSASYGYTF. The CDR3 nucleotides read TGTGCCAGCTCACAAACTGTTTCGTCAGCGAGCTATGGCTACACCTTC. The gene calls are TRBV18 and TRBJ1-2; D ambiguous. Trimming stripped 4 bases from V and 4 bases from J, with 19 bases between. The CDR3 is 16 amino acids. From germline, CDR1 is KGHSH and CDR2 LQKENI.

Here the CDR3 reads CASSVGPGMNTEAFF. CDR3 bases: TGTGCCAGCAGCGTAGGCCCGGGCATGAACACTGAAGCTTTCTTT. The chain combines TRBV9 with TRBJ1-1; no clear D. The CDR3 covers 15 residues. Trimming took 0 bases from V and 0 from J, leaving 9 bases between them. Germline CDR1 and CDR2: SGDLS and YYNGEE.

This sequence joins TRBV5-5 and TRBJ2-2; D ambiguous. The CDR3 covers 15 residues. Germline lookup yields CDR1 SGHKS and CDR2 YYEKEE (reference sequence). V was shortened by 1 base and J by 0 bases, with 7 bases between the two germline ends. The CDR3 region is CASSLNPANTGELFF. DNA for the CDR3: TGTGCCAGCAGCTTGAATCCAGCGAACACCGGGGAGCTGTTTTTT.

The J gene is TRBJ2-3, the V gene TRBV28; TRBD2 agrees at 8 bases. Germline trimming cut 5 bases from V and 2 bases from J; bases unmatched to any gene: 6. The CDR3 contains 15 residues. Germline loops: CDR1 MDHEN, CDR2 SYDVKM. DNA for the CDR3: TGTGCCAGCAGTGCGGTAGCGGGGTACACAGATACGCAGTATTTT. It translates to CASSAVAGYTDTQYF.

This clone appeared a single time. The chain joins TRBV6-5 to TRBJ2-7, with D maybe TRBD1 (5 bases). Trimming stripped 0 bases from V and 5 bases from J, with 11 bases between. CDR1 is MNHEY and CDR2 is SVGAGI in the germline V gene. This CDR3 is built from 14 residues. CDR3: CASSYSGVRNEQYF. CDR3 nucleotides: TGTGCCAGCAGTTACTCAGGGGTCAGGAACGAGCAGTACTTC.

In this sample, this clone turned up a few times. The chain uses TRBV18 and TRBJ1-2; TRBD1 matches 7 bases. CDR1 and CDR2 from the germline V gene are KGHSH and LQKENI. J gave up 2 bases and V 4 bases, and 13 bases lay outside the gene matches. This CDR3 region has 17 residues. CDR3 nucleotides: TGTGCCAGCTCACTCCTGACAGGGAATCAACCAAACTATGGCTACACCTTC. Translated, it gives CASSLLTGNQPNYGYTF.

This clone was seen only a few times. This CDR3 is CASSFEGRYGYTF. The CDR3 nucleotides read TGTGCCAGCAGCTTCGAGGGTCGCTATGGCTACACCTTC. The chain couples TRBV7-9 to TRBJ1-2; D gene uncertain. Germline loops: CDR1 SEHNR, CDR2 FQNEAQ (reference sequence). The CDR3 is 13 residues long. The V and J ends lost 3 bases and 4 bases respectively, with 9 bases between them.

The gene calls are TRBV10-3 and TRBJ1-5; a weak D match, TRBD1 (5 bases). The CDR3 covers 13 residues. V lost 7 bases, J lost 6 bases, and 13 bases lay in between. CDR1 ENHRY and CDR2 SYGVKD come from the germline V gene. The CDR3 DNA follows: TGTGCCATCACTCCGACAGCGGGTCAGCCCCAGCATTTT. Translating gives CAITPTAGQPQHF.

This clone was detected once. V usage is TRBV7-2 and J usage is TRBJ1-1; D might be TRBD1 (5 bases). CDR1 is SGHTA and CDR2 is FQGNSA in the germline V gene. The CDR3 length is 17 residues. Trimming took off 1 base at V and 1 base at J, with 16 bases between the two ends. The chain's CDR3 is CASSLVAGVWGNTEAFF. CDR3 coding DNA: TGTGCCAGCAGCTTAGTAGCGGGGGTGTGGGGGAACACTGAAGCTTTCTTT.

Judged by abundance, this clone is large (0.1 to 1%). The chain combines TRBV5-5 with TRBJ2-1; D gene uncertain. CDR1 and CDR2 (germline): SGHKS, YYEKEE (reference sequence). The V gene lost 6 bases and the J gene lost 0 bases, with 13 bases spanning the gap. CDR3 length equals 15 residues. The CDR3 DNA sequence: TGTGCCAGCATCCCAACGTCAAGCTCCTACAATGAGCAGTTCTTC. It translates to CASIPTSSSYNEQFF. Variable domain in full (rest from reference TRBV5-5 and TRBJ2-1): DAGVTQSPTHLIKTRGQQVTLRCSPISGHKSVSWYQQVLGQGPQFIFQYYEKEERGRGNFPDRFSARQFPNYSSELNVNALLLGDSALYLCASIPTSSSYNEQFFGPGTRLTVL.

The chain is built from TRBV2 and TRBJ1-2, with 7 bases lining up with TRBD1. Trimming at V came to 5 bases and at J to 8 bases, leaving 11 bases not matched to a gene. The CDR3 length is 14 residues. Looked up from germline, CDR1 is SNHLY and CDR2 is FYNNEI. The CDR3 nucleotides read TGTGCCAGCAGTCAACGACAGGGAGCGGGCGGCTACACCTTC. Translated: CASSQRQGAGGYTF.